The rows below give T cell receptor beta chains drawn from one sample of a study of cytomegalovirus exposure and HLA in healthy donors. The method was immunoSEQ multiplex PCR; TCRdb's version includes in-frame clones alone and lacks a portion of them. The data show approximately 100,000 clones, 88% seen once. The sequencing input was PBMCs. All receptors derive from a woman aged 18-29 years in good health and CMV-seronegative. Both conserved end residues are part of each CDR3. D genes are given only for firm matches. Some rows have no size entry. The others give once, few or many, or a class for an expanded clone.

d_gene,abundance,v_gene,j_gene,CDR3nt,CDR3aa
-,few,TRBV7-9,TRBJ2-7,TGTGCCAGCAGCACGACAGCCGACGAGCAGTACTTC,CASSTTADEQYF
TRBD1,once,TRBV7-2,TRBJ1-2,TGTGCCAGCAGCTCCCGACAGGGAGCTAACTATGGCTACACCTTC,CASSSRQGANYGYTF
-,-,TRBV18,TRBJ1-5,TGTGCCAGCTCACTCGGGACACAAGTTAATCAGCCCCAGCATTTT,CASSLGTQVNQPQHF
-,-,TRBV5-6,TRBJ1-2,TGTGCCAGCAGCTTGATCGGTGACTTAGCTAACTATGGCTACACCTTC,CASSLIGDLANYGYTF
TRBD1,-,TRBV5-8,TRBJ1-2,TGTGCCAGCAGCTTACTAACAGGGGGGCTTAACTATGGCTACACCTTC,CASSLLTGGLNYGYTF
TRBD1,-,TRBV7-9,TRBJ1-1,TGTGCCAGCAGCTTAGAGGGGGCGGAAGCTTTCTTT,CASSLEGAEAFF
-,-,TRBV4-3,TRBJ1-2,TGCGCCAGCAGCCAAGACGGGAGCTATGGCTACACCTTC,CASSQDGSYGYTF
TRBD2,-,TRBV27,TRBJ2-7,TGTGCCAGCAGTCCGTCTAGCGGGACTCACTCCTACGAGCAGTACTTC,CASSPSSGTHSYEQYF
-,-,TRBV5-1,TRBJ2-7,TGCGCCAGCAGCTTGAGCGGCTCAGGCTACGAGCAGTACTTC,CASSLSGSGYEQYF
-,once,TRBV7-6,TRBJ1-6,TGTGCCAGCAGCTTAGCGCCAACAGGGCGGGAGCATTCACCCCTCCACTTT,CASSLAPTGREHSPLHF
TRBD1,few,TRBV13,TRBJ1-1,TGTGCCAGCAGCTTAGGAGGAGGGGGCGGAAGCGCTGAAGCTTTCTTT,CASSLGGGGGSAEAFF
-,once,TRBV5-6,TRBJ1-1,TGTGCCAGCAGCTTGGATCTTGGACCACTAGGCATGAACACTGAAGCTTTCTTT,CASSLDLGPLGMNTEAFF
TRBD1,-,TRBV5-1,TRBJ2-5,TGCGCCAGCAGCTTGACAGGGGGCGAGGAGACCCAGTACTTC,CASSLTGGEETQYF
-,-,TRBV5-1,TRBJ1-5,TGCGCCAGCAGCTCGGGACATGGAAATCAGCCCCAGCATTTT,CASSSGHGNQPQHF
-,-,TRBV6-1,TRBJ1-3,TGTGCCAGCAGGAGGGAGGCCGGAAACACCATATATTTT,CASRREAGNTIYF
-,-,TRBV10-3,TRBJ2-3,TGTGCCATCAGTGAGTCCCTAGATACGCAGTATTTT,CAISESLDTQYF
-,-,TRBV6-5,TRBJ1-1,TGTGCCAGCAGTCAGCGTGGGAGTCAGAACACTGAAGCTTTCTTT,CASSQRGSQNTEAFF
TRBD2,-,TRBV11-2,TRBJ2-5,TGTGCCAGCACCCCGGGACTAGCGATAGAGACCCAGTACTTC,CASTPGLAIETQYF
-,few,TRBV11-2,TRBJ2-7,TGTGCCAGCAGCTTACCTACCGGTTCCTACGAGCAGTACTTC,CASSLPTGSYEQYF
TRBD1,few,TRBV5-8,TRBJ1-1,TGTGCCAGCAGCTGGGGGACAGGGCTGAACACTGAAGCTTTCTTT,CASSWGTGLNTEAFF
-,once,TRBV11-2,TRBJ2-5,TGTGCCAGCAGCTTACGTTATCGGGAAGCGACCCAGTACTTC,CASSLRYREATQYF
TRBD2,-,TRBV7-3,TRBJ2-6,TGTGCCAGCAGCTTAGGACTAGCGGGCGGTGGGGCCAACGTCCTGACTTTC,CASSLGLAGGGANVLTF
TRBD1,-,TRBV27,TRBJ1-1,TGTGCCAGCAGTCCCGGACAGGTGGTGAGCACTGAAGCTTTCTTT,CASSPGQVVSTEAFF
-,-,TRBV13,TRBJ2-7,TGTGCCAGCAGCTTATGGCAGGGAAGCGCCTACGAGCAGTACTTC,CASSLWQGSAYEQYF
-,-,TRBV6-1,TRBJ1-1,TGTGCCAGCACCCCCCGGGGGGTGTCGGGTACTGAAGCTTTCTTT,CASTPRGVSGTEAFF
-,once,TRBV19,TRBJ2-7,TGTGCCAGTAGTTTATACAGTGATCTCAACTACGAGCAGTACTTC,CASSLYSDLNYEQYF
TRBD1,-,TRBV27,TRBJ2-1,TGTGCCAGCAGCCCCCTGGGACAGGGAAAGATCAATGAGCAGTTCTTC,CASSPLGQGKINEQFF
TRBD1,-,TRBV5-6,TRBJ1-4,TGTGCCAGCTCCCGGACAGGCAATGAAAAACTGTTTTTT,CASSRTGNEKLFF
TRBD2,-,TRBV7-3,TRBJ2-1,TGTGCCAGCAGCCCACGCACGAGCGGGAGGAATGAGCAGTTCTTC,CASSPRTSGRNEQFF
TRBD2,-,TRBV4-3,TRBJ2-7,TGCGCCAGCAGCCAAGGGGCGGGGCTAGCGGGAGCGGAGCAGTACTTC,CASSQGAGLAGAEQYF
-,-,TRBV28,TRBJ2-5,TGTGCCAGCAGTTTATGGGCAGGGTTTTGTTTTTGGGTCAAAAAGACCCAGTACTTC,CASSLWAGFCFWVKKTQYF
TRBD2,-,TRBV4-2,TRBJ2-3,TGTGCCAGCAGCCCCACTAGCGGGAGGATCGGAGATACGCAGTATTTT,CASSPTSGRIGDTQYF
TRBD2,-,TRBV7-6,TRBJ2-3,TGTGCCAGCAGCTTACTAGCGGGGGGGACTAGCACAGATACGCAGTATTTT,CASSLLAGGTSTDTQYF
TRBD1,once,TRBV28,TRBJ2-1,TGTGCCAGCAGTTCCTCCGGGACAGGGCTCAATGAGCAGTTCTTC,CASSSSGTGLNEQFF
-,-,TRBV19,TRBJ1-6,TGTGCCAGTAGTATCGGAGAGATTAATTCACCCCTCCACTTT,CASSIGEINSPLHF
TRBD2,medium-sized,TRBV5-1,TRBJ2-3,TGCGCCAGCAGCTTGGGCCTACTAGCGCCGATGAGCACAGATACGCAGTATTTT,CASSLGLLAPMSTDTQYF
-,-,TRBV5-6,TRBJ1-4,TGTGCCAGCAGCTTTGGACACCCTGAAAAACTGTTTTTT,CASSFGHPEKLFF